Below, 2 T cell receptor beta chains from the same sample are listed, as sequenced in a study of early T cells in non-severe SARS-CoV-2 infection. TCRdb re-called the 5' RACE reads through MiXCR, storing one row per CDR3 protein. This table holds approximately 83,000 distinct CDR3 sequences, more than 12% found once. Sequencing was carried out using whole blood. The receptor set was obtained from an adult who was a healthcare worker with PCR-confirmed SARS-CoV-2 infection or an uninfected control (not recorded which).

This clonotype was counted ten times or more. The rearrangement links TRBV19 to TRBJ2-5, with D perhaps matching TRBD2 (6 bases). V was cut by 3 bases and J by 5 bases, with 13 bases left in between. CDR1 LNHDA and CDR2 SQIVND come from the germline V gene (reference sequence). The CDR3 runs to 14 residues. Written as DNA, the CDR3 is TGTGCCAGTAGTATCCGAGGGGCGGGGGAGACCCAGTACTTC. Translating gives CASSIRGAGETQYF.

V and J are TRBV15 and TRBJ2-6; D unclear. There are 14 residues in the CDR3. Trimming removed 0 bases from V and 4 bases from J, with 4 bases in between. The V gene's germline CDR1 is LNHNV and CDR2 YYDKDF (reference sequence). The CDR3 coding sequence is TGTGCCACCAGCAGAGATGGGGGGGCCAACGTCCTGACTTTC. Its translation: CATSRDGGANVLTF.